The next 30 T cell receptor beta chains were all read from a single sample in a study of T cells in Graves' hyperthyroidism and ophthalmopathy (dated by TCRdb to about 2019). The library relied on multiplex PCR. Sequencing used an Illumina HiSeq 2000. TCR beta CDR3 regions were amplified from RNA transcripts. A first-round RT-PCR of the TCR CDR3 used the HTBI primer set with the Qiagen OneStep RT-PCR kit. TCRdb reworked the public reads: Q25 trimming with fastp, MiXCR clone assembly, productive beta chains retained. Every distinct CDR3 protein forms one entry, paired with its most common genes and DNA. The sample data list 620,000 or so distinct CDR3 sequences, and around 13% of these were observed just once. Around 12% of the sample rests with the top ten. The sequenced sample was blood. The receptors originated from a woman in her forties or fifties with Graves' ophthalmopathy.

The V gene is TRBV27, the J gene TRBJ2-2, with TRBD2 matching over 12 bases. Trimming cost V 1 base and J 1 base; bases outside gene matches: 4. The CDR3 is 18 amino acids. Germline V gene sequence: CDR1 MNHEY, CDR2 SMNVEV (reference sequence). The DNA for the CDR3 is TGTGCCAGCAGTTTATTAGCTAGCGGGAGGGTGAACACCGGGGAGCTGTTTTTT. Residues: CASSLLASGRVNTGELFF.

This clonotype was observed at least ten times. The rearrangement joins TRBV28 to TRBJ2-5; 8 bases are shared with TRBD1. CDR1 and CDR2 (germline): MDHEN, SYDVKM. CDR3 length equals 15 residues. Germline trimming cut 5 bases from V and 0 bases from J; bases unmatched to any gene: 5. The CDR3 region is CASSKMDRDQETQYF. The DNA of the CDR3 is TGTGCCAGCAGTAAAATGGACAGGGACCAAGAGACCCAGTACTTC.

This clonotype was counted ten times or more. The chain has TRBV3-1 and TRBJ2-7, with D perhaps TRBD1 or TRBD2 (5 bases each). This CDR3 is 14 amino acids long. Trimming left V 0 bases short and J 6 bases short, with 12 bases between. CDR1 and CDR2 (germline): LGHDT, YNNKEL (reference sequence). The CDR3 protein is CASSQDRVGGEQYF. The DNA of the CDR3 is TGTGCCAGCAGCCAAGATCGCGTTGGGGGCGAGCAGTACTTC.

Ten or more counts support this clonotype. The chain couples TRBV18 to TRBJ2-4; no clear D. The CDR3 has 14 residues. The V end was cut by 5 bases, the J end by 9 bases, with 17 bases between. Looked up from germline, CDR1 is KGHSH and CDR2 is LQKENI. The CDR3 loop is CASSTDVMLGIQYF. The CDR3 DNA follows: TGTGCCAGCTCAACGGACGTTATGTTGGGCATTCAGTACTTC.

V and J are TRBV6-5 and TRBJ2-1; D not certain. The V end lost 2 bases, the J end lost 0 bases, and 8 bases lay between the germline ends. This CDR3 comprises 15 residues. Germline V gene data show CDR1 as MNHEY and CDR2 as SVGAGI. The CDR3, as DNA: TGTGCCAGCAGTTACGTTCCCAGCTCCTACAATGAGCAGTTCTTC. The encoded protein is CASSYVPSSYNEQFF.

This clonotype was picked up a small number of times. The CDR3 DNA is TGCGCCAGCACCCCAAGATCCGGGGTGGGCACTGAAGCTTTCTTT. Protein product: CASTPRSGVGTEAFF. This chain joins TRBV4-1 and TRBJ1-1; D is unresolved. The CDR3 runs 15 residues. CDR1 MGHRA and CDR2 YSYEKL come from the germline V gene. V gave up 7 bases and J gave up 4 bases, with 19 bases separating them.

This clonotype has just one count. The CDR3 sequence is CASSVGGSRGNEQFF. CDR3 DNA: TGTGCCAGCAGCGTGGGCGGGAGTCGTGGGAATGAGCAGTTCTTC. V gene TRBV9 combines with J gene TRBJ2-1; 7 positions agree with TRBD2. Germline V gives CDR1 SGDLS, CDR2 YYNGEE. Losses at the gene ends were 2 bases for V and 7 bases for J; bases not matched to a gene: 9. The CDR3 is made up of 15 amino acids.

This clonotype has a count of ten or more. The chain uses TRBV7-2 and TRBJ1-5; TRBD1 is a possible D gene (6 bases). The CDR3 length is 19 residues. V was clipped by 5 bases and J by 0 bases, with 23 bases between them. The V gene's germline CDR1 is SGHTA and CDR2 FQGNSA. The CDR3 is CASSRFGTPGGYSNQPQHF. The CDR3 DNA sequence: TGTGCCAGCAGCCGATTCGGGACTCCGGGGGGCTATAGCAATCAGCCCCAGCATTTT.

There are a few counts of this clonotype. The rearrangement joins TRBV4-3 to TRBJ2-5; perhaps TRBD1 as D (5 bases). The CDR3 is made up of 15 amino acids. V was cut by 1 base and J by 5 bases, with 14 bases left in between. Germline assignment: CDR1 LGHNA and CDR2 YSLEER. Here the CDR3 reads CASSQARADGETQYF. In DNA, the CDR3 is TGCGCCAGCAGCCAAGCCAGGGCCGACGGTGAGACCCAGTACTTC.

The chain combines TRBV19 with TRBJ2-7, with no clear D. Germline V gene lookup returns CDR1 LNHDA and CDR2 SQIVND (reference sequence). Trimming removed 1 base at V and 0 bases at J, with 7 bases between. The CDR3 contains 14 residues. CDR3 in DNA: TGTGCCAGTAGTATAGGGAGTTCCTCCTACGAGCAGTACTTC. As protein: CASSIGSSSYEQYF.

This clonotype was seen repeatedly, ten times or more. This sequence joins TRBV20-1 and TRBJ2-2, with TRBD1 matching over 7 bases. CDR1 is DFQATT, CDR2 SNEGSKA, per germline (reference sequence). CDR3 length: 12 residues. The ends lost 6 bases at V and 8 bases at J; junction bases unmatched: 6. CDR3 residues: CSADRDVGELFF. The DNA for the CDR3 is TGCAGTGCCGACAGGGACGTTGGGGAGCTGTTTTTT.

This clonotype has ten or more counts. This chain uses TRBV7-2 with TRBJ2-5; D might be TRBD1 (5 bases). Germline V CDR1 and CDR2: SGHTA, FQGNSA. V lost 8 bases and J lost 4, with 11 bases in between. The CDR3 runs to 12 residues. CDR3 DNA: TGTGCCAGCTGCAGGGTAGGAGAGACCCAGTACTTC. Encoded protein: CASCRVGETQYF.

This clonotype was counted at least ten times. The V and J genes are TRBV28 and TRBJ2-5; 11 bases agree with TRBD1. Germline-derived CDR1 and CDR2 are MDHEN and SYDVKM. This CDR3 is 14 amino acids long. V gave up 5 bases and J gave up 5 bases; unmatched junction bases: 4. The CDR3 nucleotides are TGTGCCAGCAGTCGGACAGGGGGCTGGGAGACCCAGTACTTC. Translation: CASSRTGGWETQYF. Drawing the rest from reference TRBV28 and TRBJ2-5, the complete variable domain is DVKVTQSSRYLVKRTGEKVFLECVQDMDHENMFWYRQDPGLGLRLIYFSYDVKMKEKGDIPEGYSVSREKKERFSLILESASTNQTSMYLCASSRTGGWETQYFGPGTRLLVL.

The chain uses TRBV6-2 or TRBV6-3 and TRBJ1-1; 9 bases fit TRBD1. In germline, CDR1 is MNHEY, CDR2 SVGEGT. The CDR3 sequence is 16 residues long. Unmatched junction bases numbered 7, after V lost 2 bases and J lost 3 bases. CDR3 bases: TGTGCCAGCAGTTACAGGGTCAGGACAGGGGACACTGAAGCTTTCTTT. Translation gives CASSYRVRTGDTEAFF.

J is TRBJ2-2 and V is TRBV10-2; TRBD2 matches 13 bases. The CDR3 totals 18 residues. CDR1 and CDR2 from the germline V gene are WSHSY and SAAADI. Trimming at V came to 4 bases and at J to 4 bases, leaving 9 bases not matched to a gene. The CDR3 nucleotides read TGCGCCAGCAGTGCGGGACTAGCGGGATTGGGGCGCACCGGGGAGCTGTTTTTT. It translates to CASSAGLAGLGRTGELFF.

This clonotype was seen more than once but under ten times. This chain connects TRBV13 to TRBJ2-1, with TRBD1 as a possible D gene (5 bases). The V gene lost 3 bases and the J gene lost 3 bases, with 12 bases spanning the gap. The CDR3 has 15 residues. Germline loops: CDR1 PRHDT, CDR2 FYEKMQ (reference sequence). This CDR3 is CASSLGPRGYNEQFF. The CDR3 bases are TGTGCCAGCAGCTTGGGGCCAAGGGGCTACAATGAGCAGTTCTTC.

This clonotype was seen a few times. The chain links TRBV5-1 to TRBJ2-1; 12 bases fit TRBD2. The CDR3 contains 18 residues. Germline V lookup: CDR1 SGHRS, CDR2 YFSETQ. The junction had 10 bases not matched to a gene; V was cut back by 0 bases and J by 6 bases. CDR3 protein: CASSLELAGGPFINEQFF. DNA of the CDR3: TGCGCCAGCAGCTTGGAGCTAGCGGGAGGGCCTTTTATCAATGAGCAGTTCTTC.

The rearrangement links TRBV7-9 to TRBJ1-4; D possibly corresponds to TRBD1 (6 bases). V shed 5 bases and J shed 7 bases, with 17 bases lying between them. Germline V gene sequence: CDR1 SEHNR, CDR2 FQNEAQ (reference sequence). There are 15 residues in the CDR3. The CDR3 here is CASSPMRGSSEKLFF. The DNA of the CDR3 is TGTGCCAGCAGCCCGATGAGGGGGAGCAGTGAAAAACTGTTTTTT.

The genes are TRBV7-2 and TRBJ1-3; perhaps TRBD1 as D (6 bases). V shed 9 bases and J shed 4 bases, with 13 bases lying between them. There are 13 residues in the CDR3. Germline assignment: CDR1 SGHTA and CDR2 FQGNSA. The CDR3 region has the DNA TGTGCCAGTTCGGGGGCATGGGGAAACACCATATATTTT. Protein: CASSGAWGNTIYF.

This chain's CDR3 is CASSLMGRARGNEQFF. The DNA of the CDR3 is TGTGCCAGCAGCTTAATGGGGAGGGCCCGGGGGAATGAGCAGTTCTTC. This sequence joins TRBV7-3 and TRBJ2-1; 7 positions match TRBD2. The germline V gene encodes CDR1 SGHTA and CDR2 FQGTGA. This CDR3 comprises 16 residues. The V and J ends lost 1 base and 7 bases, in that order; junction bases with no gene match: 10.

This clonotype occurred many times. The chain has TRBV7-8 and TRBJ1-5; D is uncertain. V lost 5 bases, J lost 3 bases, and 17 bases lay in between. CDR1 is SGHVS, CDR2 FQNEAQ, per germline. This CDR3 spans 16 amino acids. CDR3 protein: CASSLNSGVDNQPQHF. CDR3 nucleotide sequence: TGTGCCAGCAGCCTTAACTCGGGAGTTGACAATCAGCCCCAGCATTTT.

This clonotype has at least ten counts. The chain uses TRBV6-2 or TRBV6-3 and TRBJ2-1, with TRBD2 identical over 10 bases. The CDR3 extends over 16 amino acids. Germline lookup yields CDR1 MNHEY and CDR2 SVGEGT. V trimming: 1 base; J trimming: 4 bases; junction bases outside the gene matches: 4. The DNA for the CDR3 is TGTGCCAGCAGTTACTGGGCTAGCGGGAGATACAATGAGCAGTTCTTC. Translation gives CASSYWASGRYNEQFF.

In its sample, this clonotype was seen a few times. The V gene is TRBV4-3, the J gene TRBJ2-7; 7 nucleotides agree with TRBD2. V shed 0 bases, J shed 0 bases, and the junction held 5 bases outside the gene matches. The CDR3 has 16 residues. The germline V gene has CDR1 LGHNA and CDR2 YSLEER. CDR3 sequence (DNA): TGCGCCAGCAGCCAAGATTGGGGCGGGGGCTCCTACGAGCAGTACTTC. This codes for CASSQDWGGGSYEQYF.

This clonotype was detected once. This sequence joins TRBV6-2 or TRBV6-3 and TRBJ1-4; D unresolved. The CDR3 is 14 residues long. Between the trimmed V and J ends, which lost 0 bases and 16 bases, there was a span of 18 bases. Per germline, CDR1 MNHEY and CDR2 SVGEGT. In nucleotides, the CDR3 is TGTGCCAGCAGTTACTCCATCAGCCCCGGGATTGGGTTTTTT. As protein: CASSYSISPGIGFF.

This clonotype was detected ten times or more. The chain uses TRBV6-2 or TRBV6-3 and TRBJ2-1; 9 nucleotides agree with TRBD2. The germline CDR1 and CDR2 sequences are MNHEY and SVGEGT. The CDR3 loop spans 17 amino acids. Losses at the gene ends were 2 bases for V and 4 bases for J; bases not matched to a gene: 9. CDR3 sequence reads: CASSYALREGLYNEQFF. CDR3 coding DNA: TGTGCCAGCAGTTACGCATTGCGGGAGGGCCTTTACAATGAGCAGTTCTTC.

This clonotype was detected only a few times. The chain recombines TRBV5-1 with TRBJ1-2; TRBD1 matches at 10 bases. J gave up 3 bases and V 4 bases, and 6 bases lay outside the gene matches. This CDR3 is 15 amino acids long. CDR1 and CDR2 (germline): SGHRS, YFSETQ. The CDR3 reads CASSRGTGDHYGYTF. For the CDR3, the DNA is TGCGCCAGCAGCCGCGGGACAGGGGACCACTATGGCTACACCTTC.

This clonotype was seen ten or more times. The chain combines TRBV7-2 with TRBJ2-7; D might be TRBD1 (5 bases). The CDR3 extends over 14 amino acids. V was cut by 1 base and J by 5 bases, with 12 bases left in between. The V gene's germline CDR1 is SGHTA and CDR2 FQGNSA. Here the CDR3 DNA reads TGTGCCAGCAGCTTAGTGCCAGGGTTGGACGAGCAGTACTTC. Translation gives CASSLVPGLDEQYF.

The chain employs TRBV27 and TRBJ1-1; D may be TRBD1 (5 bases). Germline CDR1 and CDR2: MNHEY and SMNVEV (reference sequence). With 6 bases removed from V and 4 bases from J, the gap between germline ends came to 15 bases. The CDR3 spans 14 residues. This CDR3 is CASRKSGTVTEAFF. The CDR3, as DNA: TGTGCCAGCAGAAAAAGTGGGACCGTCACTGAAGCTTTCTTT.

This clonotype was picked up a small number of times. The chain joins TRBV14 to TRBJ1-3; D not resolved. The CDR3 totals 14 residues. Trimming removed 2 bases from V and 4 bases from J, with 9 bases in between. Germline V gives CDR1 SGHDN, CDR2 FVKESK. The CDR3 spells CASSQYGIGNTIYF. CDR3 DNA sequence: TGTGCCAGCAGCCAATACGGGATCGGAAACACCATATATTTT.

In this sample, this clonotype turned up many times. The genes are TRBV18 and TRBJ1-1; 8 positions match TRBD1. Germline V gene data show CDR1 as KGHSH and CDR2 as LQKENI. The CDR3 loop spans 15 amino acids. Trimming cost V 4 bases and J 3 bases; bases outside gene matches: 7. This chain's CDR3 is CASSRSNRGDTEAFF. The CDR3 region has the DNA TGTGCCAGCTCACGATCGAACAGGGGGGACACTGAAGCTTTCTTT.